This T cell receptor (beta chain) derives from a study of T cells after posttransplantation cyclophosphamide. Overall study findings and caveats: Tissue-infiltrating T cells from skin or gut overlapped little with blood T cells. Donor-recipient repertoire similarity was low at 1-2 months, rising over year one. After PTCy, TRB diversity resembled that of CNI/methotrexate controls.

To note about this clone: As yet, its antigen is unknown.

Cells defined as naive were viable CD3+CD4+ or CD3+CD8+ and CCR7+CD45RA+CD45RO-CD95-CD27+CD28+. This related bone marrow graft donor gave peripheral blood on the day of marrow donation. Germline values: CDR1 SNHLY, CDR2 FYNNEI. V lost 4 bases, J lost 5 bases, and 10 bases lay in between. The CDR3 loop spans 13 amino acids. The table came from immunoSEQ multiplex PCR; TCRdb's copy has only in-frame clones and leaves some out. The sample consists of about 31,000 clones, just over 90% of them appearing once. The chain carries TRBV2 and TRBJ2-3; possibly TRBD2 for D (5 bases). This clonotype was obtained from a woman between 55 and 75 years old in good health, CMV-negative, and a related stem cell transplant donor. Input material: naive CD4+ T cells sorted from PBMCs. The CDR3 DNA reads TGTGCCAGCAGTGGAGCCGGACTAGATACGCAGTATTTT. It yields the protein CASSGAGLDTQYF.